The 6 T cell receptor beta chains below come from one sample, sequenced in a study of shared clonotypes between healthy human individuals. Data came from immunoSEQ multiplex PCR; TCRdb stores just in-frame clones and leaves some out. This sample has approximately 530,000 clones, with 90% to 96% found just once. What was sequenced was naive CD4+ T cells sorted from blood. The subset here: CD45RA+ positively selected. The receptors originated from a woman between 25 and 40 years old in good health.

The chain couples TRBV12-2 to TRBJ2-7; TRBD2 is taken as the D call from the table, unchecked against the DNA. TRBV12-2 is a known pseudogene. This CDR3 contains 17 residues. The CDR3 region is CASRRTSGRPLSYEQYF. The CDR3 nucleotides read TGTGCAAGTCGCCGGACTAGCGGGAGGCCGCTCTCCTACGAGCAGTACTTC.

The chain couples TRBV5-1 to TRBJ2-2; TRBD2 aligns across 9 bases. Looked up from germline, CDR1 is SGHRS and CDR2 is YFSETQ. The CDR3 is 16 amino acids. V was clipped by 0 bases and J by 4 bases; unmatched bases: 4. CDR3 coding DNA: TGCGCCAGCAGCTTGGCTAGCGGGATGGTCACCGGGGAGCTGTTTTTT. The encoded protein is CASSLASGMVTGELFF. Looking up the rest from reference TRBV5-1 and TRBJ2-2 gives the full variable domain: KAGVTQTPRYLIKTRGQQVTLSCSPISGHRSVSWYQQTPGQGLQFLFEYFSETQRNKGNFPGRFSGRQFSNSRSEMNVSTLELGDSALYLCASSLASGMVTGELFFGEGSRLTVL.

The rearrangement joins TRBV4-1 to TRBJ1-1, with TRBD1 identical over 8 bases. CDR3 length equals 17 residues. Germline CDR1 and CDR2: MGHRA and YSYEKL. With V trimmed by 1 base and J by 4 bases, 11 bases remained unmatched. The CDR3 sequence: CASSQVYDRGLITEAFF. The CDR3 DNA reads TGCGCCAGCAGCCAAGTGTATGACAGGGGTTTGATCACTGAAGCTTTCTTT.

J is TRBJ1-3 and V is TRBV11-3; D is possibly TRBD1 (6 bases). The germline V gene has CDR1 SGHNT and CDR2 YENEEA. This CDR3 spans 14 amino acids. V was trimmed by 5 bases and J by 0 bases, leaving 8 bases between them. CDR3 in DNA: TGTGCCAGCAGCCCGGACAGCTCTGGAAACACCATATATTTT. Its protein product is CASSPDSSGNTIYF.

In this sample, this clone turned up once. The junction differs from germline at one of its ends, possibly a read error. The chain has TRBV25-1 and TRBJ2-7; D is unclear. The CDR3 has 12 amino acids. Per the germline V gene, CDR1 is MGHDK and CDR2 is SYGVNS. The CDR3 loop is CASSDFSHEQYF. CDR3 nucleotide sequence: TGTGCCAGCAGTGATTTCTCCCACGAGCAGTACTTC.

The CDR3 sequence: CASSAEVSYEQYF. Written as DNA, the CDR3 is TGTGCCAGCAGTGCGGAGGTATCCTACGAGCAGTACTTC. The chain couples TRBV25-1 to TRBJ2-7; D might be TRBD2 (5 bases). CDR1 and CDR2 from the germline V gene are MGHDK and SYGVNS. Trimming shortened V by 4 bases and J by 1 base, and 8 bases separated the two germline ends. The CDR3 totals 13 residues.